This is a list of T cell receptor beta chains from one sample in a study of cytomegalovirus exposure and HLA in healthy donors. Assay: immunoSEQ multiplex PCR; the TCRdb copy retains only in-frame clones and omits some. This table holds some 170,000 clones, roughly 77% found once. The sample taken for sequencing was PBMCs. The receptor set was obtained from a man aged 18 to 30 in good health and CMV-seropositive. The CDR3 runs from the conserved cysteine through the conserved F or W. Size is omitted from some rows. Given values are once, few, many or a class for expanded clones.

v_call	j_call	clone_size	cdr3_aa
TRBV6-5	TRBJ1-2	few	CASSYRANYGYTF
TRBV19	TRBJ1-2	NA	CASSIEGGYGYTF
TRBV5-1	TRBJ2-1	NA	CASSLVGQSSYNEQFF
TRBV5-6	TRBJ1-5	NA	CASSLTGYGNQPQHF
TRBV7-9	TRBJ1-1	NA	CASSLDRGTEAFF
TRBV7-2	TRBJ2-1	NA	CASSTLGLVWNEQFF
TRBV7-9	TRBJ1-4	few	CASSLGPQTNEKLFF
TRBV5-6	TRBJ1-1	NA	CASSSQGAYTEAFF
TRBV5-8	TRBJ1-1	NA	CASSLDRGGTEAFF
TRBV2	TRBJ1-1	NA	CASTLGVGTEAFF
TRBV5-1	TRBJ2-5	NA	CASSPRTSGTQETQYF
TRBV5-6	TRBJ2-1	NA	CASSLEFLRWQGADNEQFF
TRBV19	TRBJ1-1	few	CASSDRVPTGTEAFF
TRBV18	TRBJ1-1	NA	CASSPPMGAGLLGVNTEAFF
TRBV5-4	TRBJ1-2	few	CASSHDLRGWGYTF
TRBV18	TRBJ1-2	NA	CASSLPLAGGASNYGYTF
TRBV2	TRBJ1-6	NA	CASRAGDFYNSPLHF
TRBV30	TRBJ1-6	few	CAWSLKDQGRGSPLHF
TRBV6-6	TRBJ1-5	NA	CASSEVQPQHF
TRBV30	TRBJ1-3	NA	CAWSLAGQSSGNTIYF
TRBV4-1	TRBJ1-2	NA	CASSQDPQFYGYTF
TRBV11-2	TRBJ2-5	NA	CASSLELGGRQETQYF
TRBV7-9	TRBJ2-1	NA	CATGRGTVISYNEQFF
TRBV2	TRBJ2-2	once	CASSRSTRGGLNTGELFF
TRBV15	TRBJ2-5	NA	CATSTRRQGQQETQYF
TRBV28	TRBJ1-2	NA	CASHLRDRDGYTF
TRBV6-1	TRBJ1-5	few	CASSADSTYQPQHF
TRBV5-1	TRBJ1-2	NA	CASSPGQGGVYGYTF
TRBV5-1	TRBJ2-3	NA	CASSSSGGATDTQYF
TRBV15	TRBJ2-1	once	CATSRGAGTSDYNEQFF
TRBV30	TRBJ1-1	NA	CAWRPQGNTEAFF
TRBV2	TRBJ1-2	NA	CASRAVYGYTF